This T cell receptor (beta chain) comes out of a study of T cells in Graves' hyperthyroidism and ophthalmopathy (dated by TCRdb to between 2017 and 2020). With respect to the entire study: Peripheral blood samples were taken at initial diagnosis, before any treatment was given. Once sampling was done, hyperthyroidism patients were given methimazole at a starting dose of 30 mg daily, whereas ophthalmopathy patients were given high-dose intravenous methylprednisolone. Prospective prediction of ophthalmopathy was tested in an independent validation cohort consisting of 18 to 20 hyperthyroidism patients and over 15 patients who later progressed to ophthalmopathy. According to the paper, TCR Vbeta CDR3 sequencing was carried out on approximately 140 peripheral blood samples, which came from fewer than 50 ophthalmopathy, 75 or so hyperthyroidism and some 17 progressor patients. To identify TCR V-J signatures that set the groups apart, the researchers used a discovery cohort of roughly 100 patients, made up of 40 to 45 with Graves' ophthalmopathy and 57 with stable Graves' hyperthyroidism. The approximately 98 discovery patients were randomly divided into training and test sets at a 7:3 ratio. In addition, the study compared T-cell repertoires in thyroid tissue and in blood from about 6 Graves' hyperthyroidism patients. Study-wide conclusions, independent of this receptor: Most expanded thyroid clonotypes (frequency above 0.001) were also detected in blood, suggesting blood repertoires may reflect thyroid immune responses. No statistical method was used to set the sample size in advance, and investigators knew the group allocation. In validation, progression to ophthalmopathy was predicted by the model with 55% to 71% sensitivity and about 72% specificity, a median of approximately 6.5 months before onset. Ophthalmopathy was separated from stable hyperthyroidism by a 13 V-J signature model, with 87.88% sensitivity and roughly 81% specificity obtained in cross-validation and 80%/75% obtained in testing.

TCR beta CDR3 regions were amplified from RNA transcripts. A first-round RT-PCR of the TCR CDR3 used the HTBI primer set with the Qiagen OneStep RT-PCR kit. The libraries were constructed in a second round of multiplex PCR and then size-selected and purified. Sequencing of the libraries was done on an Illumina HiSeq2000 using paired-end 100 bp reads. The study's processing was this. SOAPnuke was used to process the raw data, removing reads that contained adapters or uncalled bases, had a mean Phred below 15, or lacked an exact match to the constant primer or identifier. High-quality paired reads were merged with COPE v1.2.5, and unique nucleotide sequences were defined as clonotypes. Clonotypes were aligned to IMGT TRBV, TRBD and TRBJ reference segments using MiTCR v1.1. Only V-J combinations with frequency above 0.0001, covering 99% to 99.2% of repertoires, were analysed. A TCS score was defined as the ratio between F50 (clonal expansion) and ExV (chaos), using BLOSUM62-based TCRdist between CDR3 peptides within each V-J. Welch's t-statistics and random forest reduced roughly 540 V-J features to about 13, which were used in a naive Bayes classifier (R e1071). TCRdb reran the public reads through fastp at Q25 and MiXCR, keeping productive beta chains. When rows share a CDR3 protein, they turn into one entry using the most common DNA and genes. The V and J calls here are based on TCRdb, not the publication. This sample is represented by around 340,000 distinct CDR3 sequences; approximately 22% of them were singletons. Under 55% of the sample goes to the ten largest clones.

There are many counts of this clonotype. Its antigen is still unknown. No quality values exist for individual bases; no much larger clone is one base distant. A patient counted as having stable Graves' hyperthyroidism if no progression to ophthalmopathy occurred over 18 months of follow-up. Hyperthyroidism patients were newly diagnosed, had a disease duration of under 2 months, and were aged 18 to 65 years. Patients with uncontrolled infections, other autoimmune diseases, pregnancy or lactation were excluded. Diagnoses were established on the basis of clinical symptoms, serum thyroxine and TRAb, thyroid ultrasound, and orbital computed tomography. PBMCs were isolated from roughly 10 ml of fresh peripheral blood by Ficoll-Paque density gradient centrifugation. Total RNA was extracted using Trizol reagent, and RNA quality was assessed on an Agilent 2100 Bioanalyzer. The sequence derives from a woman aged 50 to 60 with Graves' hyperthyroidism. The sample comprised blood.

The CDR3 protein sequence reads: CATWANEKLFF. The nucleotide sequence is TGTGCCACCTGGGCTAATGAAAAACTGTTTTTT. The chain couples TRBV28 to TRBJ1-4, with the D segment identity uncertain. CDR1 and CDR2, per the germline V gene, are MDHEN and SYDVKM. The trim is 10 bases for V and 3 bases for J, with a gap of 6 bases between the germline ends. Including the terminal cysteine and phenylalanine, the CDR3 comprises 11 residues. Only CDR3 DNA remains: 33 bases, in frame from the first base.